This T cell receptor (beta chain) was recorded in a study of blood T cells in healthy people across ages. The CDR3 has 13 residues. Germline V lookup: CDR1 MNHNS, CDR2 SASEGT. The V and J ends lost 4 bases and 5 bases respectively, with 11 bases between them. This clonotype was detected a few times. Primed by a sample-barcoded 5' primer and a J-beta primer mix, a second PCR proceeded for 7 to 11 cycles. From the 5' RACE reads, TCRdb called clonotypes with MiXCR, one entry per CDR3 protein. The sample has around 1.1 million distinct CDR3 sequences, 35% to 45% seen once; the top ten hold around 13%. The chain recombines TRBV6-1 with TRBJ2-5; perhaps TRBD2 as D (6 bases). What was sequenced was blood. The sequence derives from a man aged 18 to 35 in good health. CDR3 sequence reads: CASSGSLAETQYF. CDR3 in DNA: TGTGCCAGCAGTGGAAGTCTAGCGGAGACCCAGTACTTC.